This TCR beta chain derives from a study of PD-L1 blockade in urothelial cancer. Whole-study context: Researchers looked at the blood 3 weeks (second dose) and 6 weeks after treatment began. Researchers found blood samples held a median of approximately 150,000 T cells.

This clone was counted once. The CDR3 totals 14 residues. The junction had 4 bases not matched to a gene; V was cut back by 4 bases and J by 4 bases. The V gene's germline CDR1 is SGHRS and CDR2 YFSETQ. Data came from immunoSEQ multiplex PCR; TCRdb stores just in-frame clones and leaves some out. The table shows approximately 45,000 clones, with 75% to 90% occurring only once. As for time point: pretreatment peripheral blood. The TCR was taken from a man in his fifties or sixties with urothelial cancer. This specimen consisted of PBMCs, obtained around atezolizumab (anti-PD-L1) treatment. V is TRBV5-1 and J is TRBJ1-1, with 10 bases lining up with TRBD1. CDR3 amino acids: CASSRTGGTTEAFF. CDR3 nucleotides: TGCGCCAGCAGCCGGACAGGGGGAACCACTGAAGCTTTCTTT.